This T cell receptor (beta chain) was captured in a study of blood T cell repertoires in COVID-19 (TCRdb year 2020). At the level of the whole study: The collaborator samples originated in the United States, Italy and Spain and spanned the acute and convalescent phases of COVID-19. The prospective study material was composed of cDNA or gDNA derived from T cells, B-cell-depleted T cells, or PBMCs. Deeply sampled blood TCRbeta repertoires from subjects exposed to, actively infected with, or recovered from COVID-19 were included in the dataset. A freely available public database, intended as a resource for researchers studying the immune response to SARS-CoV-2, is where the repertoires were released. Samples were obtained from the ongoing ImmuneRACE study (first 160 participants) and from about 1,300 subjects provided by 6 global collaborators. The sample metadata nearly always contained a de-identified subject ID, COVID-19 status, age in years and sex. Where available, HLA class I and class II types were taken from metadata supplied by the sample provider and were not determined by assay-based typing.

Deletion took 2 bases off V and 7 bases off J, with a span of 6 bases between the germline ends. Reading the germline V gene gives CDR1 SGDLS and CDR2 YYNGEE. Spanning cysteine to phenylalanine, the CDR3 consists of 12 amino acids. The kept DNA is CDR3 alone, 36 bases in frame from the first base. This clone occurred once. Its antigen has not been determined. Base qualities are missing; no much larger clone stands one base away. TCRbeta CDR3 regions were amplified from genomic DNA using the immunoSEQ Assay, a bias-controlled multiplex PCR. Per the source publication's procedure: The number of nucleated cells in each sample was estimated from the amplification of reference gene primers within the assay. To quantify the absolute abundance of each unique TCRbeta CDR3 rearrangement, sequence reads were collapsed and filtered. Productive Simpson clonality was computed per sample as the square root of Simpson's diversity index over productive rearrangements. In its TCRdb copy, this immuneACCESS table keeps in-frame sequences only and misses some clones. Where compared with another copy, unresolved V genes explain less than half of these, and the others have no known cause. V, J and clone size are taken as reported in that table, and D and trimming were inferred from the DNA itself. This sample gives fewer than 130,000 clones in total; roughly 84% of them show up just once. The ten largest clones add up to 2.1% of the sample.

On the study overall, not on this receptor specifically: How much clinical and demographic metadata was included differed by source and by participant, and the metadata was provided uncurated.

Collaborating institutions collected whole blood in K2EDTA tubes following their own protocols. For TCRbeta analysis, collaborators shipped samples as frozen whole blood, isolated PBMCs, or DNA extracted from either of those sample types. Recombination connected TRBV9 to TRBJ2-2; the D gene is unclear. The source is a human donor in a cohort sampled during active COVID-19. Sequences were obtained from peripheral blood. The DNA sequence is given as TGTGCCAGCAGCGTTCTTGTCGGGGAGCTGTTTTTT. This encodes CASSVLVGELFF.